This paragraph covers one T cell receptor beta chain sequence. A read error is possible here, since a much larger clone lies one base away. From the reads, TCRdb called clonotypes with MiXCR, one entry per CDR3 protein. The table lists under 250,000 distinct CDR3 sequences, under 30% of them singletons. This sample was taken from a study of kidney transplant recipient with SARS-CoV-2 infection. The CDR3 has 16 residues. J gave up 4 bases and V 2 bases, and 7 bases lay outside the gene matches. The germline CDR1 and CDR2 sequences are LGHNA and YNFKEQ. The source of this sequence is a male patient in his thirties who had COVID-19 and was a kidney transplant recipient. Some of the T cells may derive from the graft donor. The sample consisted of a blood sample, taken at baseline and on day 111 from a kidney transplant recipient. The J gene is TRBJ2-1, the V gene TRBV4-2, with 8 positions matching TRBD2. The CDR3 region has the DNA TGTGCCAGCAGCCAAAATCCGCGGGAGGAATACAATGAGCAGTTCTTC. This translates into CASSQNPREEYNEQFF.